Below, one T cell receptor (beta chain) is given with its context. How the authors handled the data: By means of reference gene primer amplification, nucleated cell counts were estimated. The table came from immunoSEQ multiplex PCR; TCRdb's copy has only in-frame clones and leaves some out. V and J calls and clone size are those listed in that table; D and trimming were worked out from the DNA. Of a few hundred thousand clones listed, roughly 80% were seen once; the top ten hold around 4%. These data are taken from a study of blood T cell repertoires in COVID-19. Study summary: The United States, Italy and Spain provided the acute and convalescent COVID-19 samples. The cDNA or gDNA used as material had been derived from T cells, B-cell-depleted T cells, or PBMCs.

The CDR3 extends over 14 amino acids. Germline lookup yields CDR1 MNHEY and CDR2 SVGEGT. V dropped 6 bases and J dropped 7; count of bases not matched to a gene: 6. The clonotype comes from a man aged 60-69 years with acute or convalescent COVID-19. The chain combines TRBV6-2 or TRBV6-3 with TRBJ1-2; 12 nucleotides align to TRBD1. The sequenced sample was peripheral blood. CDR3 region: CASSGGTGGIGYTF. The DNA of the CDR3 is TGTGCCAGCAGCGGGGGGACAGGGGGCATTGGCTACACCTTC.